Included here is one T cell receptor (beta chain) sequence, with context. This specimen comes from a study of blood T cell repertoires in COVID-19. Study information: Some COVID-19 samples were acute and others convalescent; all came from the United States, Italy and Spain. PBMCs, B-cell-depleted T cells, or T cells were the source of the cDNA or gDNA that made up the material.

In the original processing: Reference gene primers were amplified, and this amplification served to estimate nucleated cell counts. TCRdb's table, derived via immunoSEQ multiplex PCR, lists solely in-frame clones and lacks some. That table furnishes V, J and clone size, whereas the DNA furnished D and trimming. The sample carries some 110,000 clones, 70% to 80% recorded once. This CDR3 region has 16 residues. With 4 bases removed from V and 0 bases from J, the gap between germline ends came to 10 bases. Germline V gene lookup returns CDR1 LGHDT and CDR2 YNNKEL (reference sequence). This clonotype was obtained from a human donor with acute or convalescent COVID-19. The donor label of this sample is uncertain. The chain recombines TRBV3-1 (or the pseudogene TRBV3-2) with TRBJ1-6; no definite D call. Sequencing was done on a sample of peripheral blood. CDR3 sequence (DNA): TGTGCCAGCAGCCTCCGAGTGAGCTCCTATAATTCACCCCTCCACTTT. Protein sequence: CASSLRVSSYNSPLHF.